This T cell receptor beta chain stems from a study of early T cells in non-severe SARS-CoV-2 infection. Study at large: Unsorted whole-blood RNA was sequenced in bulk, leaving chains unpaired.

Germline V CDR1 and CDR2: SGHRS, YFSETQ. CDR3 length: 15 amino acids. Between the trimmed V and J ends, which lost 1 base and 9 bases, there was a span of 17 bases. This clonotype was observed a handful of times. Its antigen is undetermined. Attachment of unique molecular identifiers was made to individual cDNA molecules. MiXCR, applied by TCRdb to the 5' RACE reads, yields one record per CDR3 protein. The table shows about 56,000 distinct CDR3 sequences, with about 12% occurring only once. Overall study findings and caveats: Anti-spike CD8 responses were favored by VDJdb matching, which missed private and CD4 specificities.

Sample: whole blood. The source of this sequence is an adult who was a healthcare worker with PCR-confirmed SARS-CoV-2 infection or an uninfected control (not recorded which). The rearrangement uses TRBV5-1 and TRBJ2-1; D could derive from TRBD1 or TRBD2 (6 bases each). As DNA, the CDR3 is TGCGCCAGCAGCTTGTTTACAGGGACTGTAGGTGAGCAGTTCTTC. This translates into CASSLFTGTVGEQFF.